Included here is one T cell receptor beta chain sequence, with context. Its target is not known. cDNA libraries of TCR beta carried unique molecular identifiers. It was from about 0.94 to 9.7 million T cells that some 500,000 cDNA molecules came. MiXCR, run by TCRdb on the PCR reads, gives a single entry per CDR3 protein. Seen here are roughly 580,000 distinct CDR3 sequences, 40% to 50% observed once, and the top ten hold more than 1.5%. These data come from a study of post-analysis software for immune sequencing data. Study-wide context: Included among the disease courses, which were recorded for the cohort, were relapsing-remitting, secondary progressive and progressive-relapsing multiple sclerosis.

Overall study findings and caveats: Elevated frequency relative to controls characterized four or five TRBV segments in patients, TRBV5-6, TRBV5-1 and TRBV20-1 among them. Compared with controls, patients showed significantly lower normalized Chao1 diversity.

Unmatched junction bases numbered 6, after V lost 2 bases and J lost 5 bases. The CDR3 consists of 14 residues. Sequencing was performed on blood. This clonotype was sampled from a girl aged 10 to 17 with multiple sclerosis. This chain connects TRBV12-3 or TRBV12-4 to TRBJ2-7, with TRBD1 matching over 7 bases. CDR3 DNA: TGTGCCAGCAGTTTATTAGGGCAGGGGGACGAGCAGTACTTC. Protein: CASSLLGQGDEQYF.